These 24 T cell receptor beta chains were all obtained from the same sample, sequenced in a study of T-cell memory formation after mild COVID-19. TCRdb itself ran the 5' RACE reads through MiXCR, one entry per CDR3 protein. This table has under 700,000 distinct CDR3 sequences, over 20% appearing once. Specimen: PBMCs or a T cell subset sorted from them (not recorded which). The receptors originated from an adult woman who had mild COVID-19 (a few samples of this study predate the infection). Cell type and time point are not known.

The CDR3 region is CASSSTGGGEQFF. The CDR3 region has the DNA TGTGCCAGTAGTTCTACAGGGGGAGGTGAGCAGTTCTTC. The J gene is TRBJ2-1, the V gene TRBV19; 8 bases align to TRBD1. CDR1 LNHDA and CDR2 SQIVND come from the germline V gene (reference sequence). The CDR3 length is 13 residues. Unmatched junction bases numbered 6, after V lost 5 bases and J lost 9 bases.

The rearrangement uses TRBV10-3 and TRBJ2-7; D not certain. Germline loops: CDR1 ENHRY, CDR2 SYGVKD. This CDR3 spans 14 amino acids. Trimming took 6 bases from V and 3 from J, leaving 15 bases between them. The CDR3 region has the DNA TGTGCCATCAGCGCCGGCCATCCCCTCTACGAGCAGTACTTC. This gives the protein CAISAGHPLYEQYF.

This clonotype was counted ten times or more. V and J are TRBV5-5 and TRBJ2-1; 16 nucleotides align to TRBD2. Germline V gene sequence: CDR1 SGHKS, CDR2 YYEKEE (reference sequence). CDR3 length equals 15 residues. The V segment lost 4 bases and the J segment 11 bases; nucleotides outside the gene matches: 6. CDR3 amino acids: CASSPGLAGGRKQFF. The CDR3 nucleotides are TGTGCCAGCAGCCCGGGACTAGCGGGAGGGAGAAAGCAGTTCTTC.

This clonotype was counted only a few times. The CDR3 DNA reads as TGTGCCAGCAGTTCCCCAGCAGGGGGCAACACTGAAGCTTTCTTT. Residues: CASSSPAGGNTEAFF. The rearrangement uses TRBV6-5 and TRBJ1-1; 8 bases line up with TRBD1. J was trimmed by 2 bases and V by 4 bases; bases with no gene match: 6. The CDR3 length is 15 residues. Per the germline V gene, CDR1 is MNHEY and CDR2 is SVGAGI.

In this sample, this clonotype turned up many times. The CDR3, as DNA: TGTGCCAGCAGCGGGGGCGTTGGGGAGCAGTACTTC. Encoded protein: CASSGGVGEQYF. V and J are TRBV12-3 or TRBV12-4 and TRBJ2-7; D may correspond to TRBD1 or TRBD2 (6 bases each). Trimming shortened V by 6 bases and J by 7 bases, and 13 bases separated the two germline ends. The CDR3 runs 12 residues.

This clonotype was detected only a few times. Here the CDR3 reads CASSFNIREYPYEQYF. The DNA of the CDR3 is TGTGCCAGCAGCTTCAATATTCGGGAGTACCCCTACGAGCAGTACTTC. This chain joins TRBV5-6 and TRBJ2-7; D is perhaps TRBD2 (6 bases). Trimming shortened V by 2 bases and J by 2 bases, and 17 bases separated the two germline ends. This CDR3 is 16 amino acids long. Germline CDR1 reads SGHDT; CDR2 reads YYEEEE. The full variable domain, in which reference TRBV5-6 and TRBJ2-7 provide the parts outside the CDR3, is DAGVTQSPTHLIKTRGQQVTLRCSPKSGHDTVSWYQQALGQGPQFIFQYYEEEERQRGNFPDRFSGHQFPNYSSELNVNALLLGDSALYLCASSFNIREYPYEQYFGPGTRLTVT.

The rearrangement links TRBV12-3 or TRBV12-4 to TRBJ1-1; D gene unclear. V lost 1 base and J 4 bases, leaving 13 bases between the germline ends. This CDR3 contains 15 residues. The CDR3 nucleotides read TGTGCCAGCAGTTTAGGCGGACCCCTTCGCACTGAAGCTTTCTTT. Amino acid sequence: CASSLGGPLRTEAFF.

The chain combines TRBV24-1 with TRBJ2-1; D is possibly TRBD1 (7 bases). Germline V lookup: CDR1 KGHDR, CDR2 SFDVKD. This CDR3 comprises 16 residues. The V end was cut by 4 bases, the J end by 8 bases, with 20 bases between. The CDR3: CATSDPQGGLGDEQFF. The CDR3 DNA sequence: TGTGCCACCAGTGACCCGCAGGGGGGACTTGGGGATGAGCAGTTCTTC.

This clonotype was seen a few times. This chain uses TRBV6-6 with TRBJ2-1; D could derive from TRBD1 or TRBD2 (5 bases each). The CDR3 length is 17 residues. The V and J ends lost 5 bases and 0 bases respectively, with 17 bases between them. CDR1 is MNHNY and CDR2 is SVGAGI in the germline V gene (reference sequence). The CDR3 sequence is CASSLEQWGSSYNEQFF. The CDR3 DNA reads TGTGCCAGCAGTCTAGAGCAGTGGGGGAGCTCCTACAATGAGCAGTTCTTC.

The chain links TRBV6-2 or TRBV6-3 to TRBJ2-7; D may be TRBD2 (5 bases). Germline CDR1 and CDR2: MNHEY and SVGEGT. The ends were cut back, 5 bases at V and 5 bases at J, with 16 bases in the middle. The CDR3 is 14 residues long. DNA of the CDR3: TGTGCCAGCAGTCGAAGCGGAGGAGGCAACGAGCAGTACTTC. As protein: CASSRSGGGNEQYF.

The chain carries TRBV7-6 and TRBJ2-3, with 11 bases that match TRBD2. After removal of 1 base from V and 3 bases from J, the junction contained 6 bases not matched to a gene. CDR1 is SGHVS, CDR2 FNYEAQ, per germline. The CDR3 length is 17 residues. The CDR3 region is CASSLGPLAGATDTQYF. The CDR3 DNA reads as TGTGCCAGCAGCTTAGGACCACTAGCGGGAGCAACAGATACGCAGTATTTT.

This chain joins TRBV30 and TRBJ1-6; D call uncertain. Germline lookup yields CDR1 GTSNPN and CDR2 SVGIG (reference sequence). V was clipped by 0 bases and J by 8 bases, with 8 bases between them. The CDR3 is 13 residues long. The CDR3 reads CAWSVQFDSPLHF. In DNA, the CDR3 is TGTGCCTGGAGTGTACAGTTCGATTCACCCCTCCACTTT. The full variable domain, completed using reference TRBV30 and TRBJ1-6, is SQTIHQWPATLVQPVGSPLSLECTVEGTSNPNLYWYRQAAGRGLQLLFYSVGIGQISSEVPQNLSASRPQDRQFILSSKKLLLSDSGFYLCAWSVQFDSPLHFGNGTRLTVT.

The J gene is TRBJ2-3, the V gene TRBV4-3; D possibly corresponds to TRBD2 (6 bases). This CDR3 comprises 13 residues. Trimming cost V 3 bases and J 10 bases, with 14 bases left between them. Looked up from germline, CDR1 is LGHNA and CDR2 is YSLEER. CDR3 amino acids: CASSHGRVGPQYF. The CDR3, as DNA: TGCGCCAGCAGCCACGGGAGAGTAGGGCCGCAGTATTTT.

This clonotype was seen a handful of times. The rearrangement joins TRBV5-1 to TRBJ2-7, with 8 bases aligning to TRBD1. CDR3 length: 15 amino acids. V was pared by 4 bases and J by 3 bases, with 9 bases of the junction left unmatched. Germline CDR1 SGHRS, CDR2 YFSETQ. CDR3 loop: CASSPVGTGNYEQYF. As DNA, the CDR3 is TGCGCCAGCAGCCCGGTGGGGACAGGTAACTACGAGCAGTACTTC.

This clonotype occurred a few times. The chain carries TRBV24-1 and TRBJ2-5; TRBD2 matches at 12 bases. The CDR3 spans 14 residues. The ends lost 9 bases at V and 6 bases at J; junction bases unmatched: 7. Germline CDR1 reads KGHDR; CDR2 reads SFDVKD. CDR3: CATSSGRARKTQYF. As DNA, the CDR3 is TGTGCCACCTCTAGCGGGAGGGCCCGGAAGACCCAGTACTTC.

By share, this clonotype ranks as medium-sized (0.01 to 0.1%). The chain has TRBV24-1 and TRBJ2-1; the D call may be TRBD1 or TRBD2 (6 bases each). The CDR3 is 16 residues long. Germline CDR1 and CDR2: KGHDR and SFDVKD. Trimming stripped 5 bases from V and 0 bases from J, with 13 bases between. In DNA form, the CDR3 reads TGTGCCACCAGTGGGATGGGGGGCCGCTCCTACAATGAGCAGTTCTTC. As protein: CATSGMGGRSYNEQFF.

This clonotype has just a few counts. The CDR3 nucleotides read TGCGCCAGCAGCACCGGGACTGACACTAACACTGAAGCTTTCTTT. Residues: CASSTGTDTNTEAFF. The rearrangement uses TRBV5-1 and TRBJ1-1, with D possibly TRBD1 on 5 matching bases. The V gene's germline CDR1 is SGHRS and CDR2 YFSETQ. The CDR3 totals 15 residues. Trimming stripped 4 bases from V and 2 bases from J, with 15 bases between.

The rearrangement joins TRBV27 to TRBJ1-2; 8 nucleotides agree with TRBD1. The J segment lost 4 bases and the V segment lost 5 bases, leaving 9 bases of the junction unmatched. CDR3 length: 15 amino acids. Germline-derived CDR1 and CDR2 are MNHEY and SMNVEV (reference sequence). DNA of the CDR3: TGTGCCAGCAGTGACAGGGGCCGACCTCTCTATGGCTACACCTTC. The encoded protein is CASSDRGRPLYGYTF.

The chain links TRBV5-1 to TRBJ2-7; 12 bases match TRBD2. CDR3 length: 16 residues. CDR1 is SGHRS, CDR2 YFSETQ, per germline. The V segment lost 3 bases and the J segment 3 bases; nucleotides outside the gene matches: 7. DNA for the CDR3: TGCGCCAGCAGCTCGACTAGCGGGAGACCCTTCTACGAGCAGTACTTC. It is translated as CASSSTSGRPFYEQYF.

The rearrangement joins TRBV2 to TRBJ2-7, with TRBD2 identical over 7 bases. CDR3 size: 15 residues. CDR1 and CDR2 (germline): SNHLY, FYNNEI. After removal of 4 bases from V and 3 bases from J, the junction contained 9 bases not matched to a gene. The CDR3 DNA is TGTGCCAGCAGTGGTTTGGGGGGGACCAGCTACGAGCAGTACTTC. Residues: CASSGLGGTSYEQYF.

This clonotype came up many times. The CDR3 DNA reads as TGTGCCAGTAGTACCGGCGTCAACACTGAAGCTTTCTTT. It encodes CASSTGVNTEAFF. This rearrangement joins TRBV12-3 or TRBV12-4 to TRBJ1-1; D not resolved. The CDR3 is 13 residues long. The V gene lost 9 bases and the J gene lost 2 bases, with 13 bases spanning the gap.

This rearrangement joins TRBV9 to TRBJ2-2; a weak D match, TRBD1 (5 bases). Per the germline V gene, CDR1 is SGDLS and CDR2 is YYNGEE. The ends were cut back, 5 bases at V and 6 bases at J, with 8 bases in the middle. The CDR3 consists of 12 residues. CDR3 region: CASRTGSGELFF. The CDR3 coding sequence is TGTGCCAGCAGAACAGGATCCGGGGAGCTGTTTTTT.

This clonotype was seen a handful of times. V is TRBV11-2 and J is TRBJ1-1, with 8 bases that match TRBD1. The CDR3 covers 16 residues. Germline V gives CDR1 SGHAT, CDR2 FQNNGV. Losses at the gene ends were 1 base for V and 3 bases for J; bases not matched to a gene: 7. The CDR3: CASSLVGGQGYTEAFF. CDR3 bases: TGTGCCAGCAGCTTAGTGGGCGGACAGGGTTACACTGAAGCTTTCTTT.

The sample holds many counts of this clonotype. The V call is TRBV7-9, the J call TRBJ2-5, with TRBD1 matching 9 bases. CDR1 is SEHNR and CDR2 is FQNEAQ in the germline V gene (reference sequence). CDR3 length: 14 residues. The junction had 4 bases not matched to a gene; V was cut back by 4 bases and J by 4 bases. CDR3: CASSWGQGLETQYF. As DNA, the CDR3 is TGTGCCAGCAGCTGGGGACAGGGCCTAGAGACCCAGTACTTC.